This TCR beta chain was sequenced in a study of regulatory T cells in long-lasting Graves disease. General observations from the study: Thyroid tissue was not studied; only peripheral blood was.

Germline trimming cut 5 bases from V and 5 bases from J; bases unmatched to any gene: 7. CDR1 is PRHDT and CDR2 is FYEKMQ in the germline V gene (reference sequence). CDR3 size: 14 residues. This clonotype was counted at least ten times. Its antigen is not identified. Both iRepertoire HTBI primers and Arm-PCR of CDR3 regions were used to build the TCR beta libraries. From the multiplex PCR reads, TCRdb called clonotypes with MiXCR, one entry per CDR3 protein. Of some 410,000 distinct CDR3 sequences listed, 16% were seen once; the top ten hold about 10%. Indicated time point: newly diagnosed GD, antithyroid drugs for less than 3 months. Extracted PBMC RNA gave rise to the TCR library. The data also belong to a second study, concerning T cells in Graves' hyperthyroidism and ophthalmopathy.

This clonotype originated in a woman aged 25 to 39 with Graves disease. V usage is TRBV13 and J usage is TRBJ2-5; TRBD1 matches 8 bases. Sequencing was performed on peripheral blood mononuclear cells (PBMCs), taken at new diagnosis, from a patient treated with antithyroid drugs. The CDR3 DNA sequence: TGTGCCAGCAGCGGGTCAGGGGGCGGGGAGACCCAGTACTTC. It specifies CASSGSGGGETQYF.